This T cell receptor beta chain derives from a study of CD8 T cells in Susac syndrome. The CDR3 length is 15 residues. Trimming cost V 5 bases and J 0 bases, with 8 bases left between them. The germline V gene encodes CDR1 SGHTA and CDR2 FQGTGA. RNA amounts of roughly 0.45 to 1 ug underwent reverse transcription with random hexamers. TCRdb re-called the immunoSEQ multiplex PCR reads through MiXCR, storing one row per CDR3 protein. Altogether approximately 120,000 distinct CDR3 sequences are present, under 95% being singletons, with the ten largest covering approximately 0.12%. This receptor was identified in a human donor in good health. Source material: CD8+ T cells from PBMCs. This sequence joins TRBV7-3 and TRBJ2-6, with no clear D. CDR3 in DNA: TGTGCCAGCAGCCCCCAACTCTCTGGGGCCAACGTCCTGACTTTC. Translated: CASSPQLSGANVLTF.